This T cell receptor beta chain was obtained from a study of shared clonotypes between healthy human individuals. CDR1 is MDHEN, CDR2 SYDVKM, per germline. CDR3 length: 14 amino acids. Trimming took off 3 bases at V and 1 base at J, with 9 bases between the two ends. In the original processing: Junction-only immunoSEQ sequences carried no quality scores, so filtering differed. Method: immunoSEQ multiplex PCR; TCRdb's copy keeps in-frame clones and lacks some. From that table come the V and J calls and clone size; the DNA was used to work out D and trimming. The sample has approximately 1.5 million clones; approximately 98.5% are singletons.

The chain combines TRBV28 with TRBJ1-1, with D unclear. The sequenced sample consisted of naive CD4+ T cells sorted from blood. As to subset: CD45RA+ positively selected. The receptor was isolated from a man aged 25-40 years in good health. Here the CDR3 DNA reads TGTGCCAGCAGTTTGTTGCAGGAGAACACTGAAGCTTTCTTT. As protein: CASSLLQENTEAFF.